The 29 T cell receptor beta chains below all came from one sample that was sequenced in a study of human T cells and chemical hapten exposure. TCRdb reanalysed the RACE reads using MiXCR and keeps one entry per CDR3 protein. The table has 95,000 or so distinct CDR3 sequences, over 9.5% seen once. Time point in this sample: patch test 2, 6 weeks after DPC sensitization. Treatment defined: therapeutic diphenylcyclopropenone sensitization with weekly scalp DPC. The sequenced sample was whole blood, obtained in connection with sensitization to the hapten diphenylcyclopropenone (DPC). The receptor set was obtained from a woman aged 40 to 50 with alopecia areata. Some clones in this sample may be carry-over from other donors' samples.

The CDR3 nucleotides are TGTGCCAGCTCACCTGGACAGGCCACTGAAGCTTTCTTT. It specifies CASSPGQATEAFF. V is TRBV18 and J is TRBJ1-1, with 7 nucleotides matching TRBD1. CDR3 size: 13 residues. Germline lookup yields CDR1 KGHSH and CDR2 LQKENI. With 3 bases clipped from V and 4 bases from J, the junction kept 2 bases outside the gene matches.

The sample holds many counts of this clonotype. The chain joins TRBV7-2 to TRBJ2-5; 8 bases are shared with TRBD1. This CDR3 comprises 14 residues. V was pared by 6 bases and J by 4 bases, with 7 bases of the junction left unmatched. CDR1 and CDR2 from the germline V gene are SGHTA and FQGNSA. The DNA for the CDR3 is TGTGCCAGCAGGCGGAGACAGGGGCCAGAGACCCAGTACTTC. Translating it yields CASRRRQGPETQYF.

The chain has TRBV7-9 and TRBJ2-5, with D possibly being TRBD2 (5 bases). V was pared by 4 bases and J by 3 bases, with 9 bases between. From germline, CDR1 is SEHNR and CDR2 FQNEAQ (reference sequence). The CDR3 totals 13 residues. The CDR3 DNA is TGTGCCAGCAGCTCATCGGAGGAAGAGACCCAGTACTTC. Translation gives CASSSSEEETQYF.

The rearrangement links TRBV6-6 to TRBJ1-5, with a weak D call TRBD1 (5 bases). The V and J ends lost 2 bases and 14 bases respectively, with 16 bases between them. Germline values: CDR1 MNHNY, CDR2 SVGAGI (reference sequence). The CDR3 contains 13 residues. CDR3 sequence: CASSYTRGRLEHF. The CDR3 nucleotides read TGTGCCAGCAGTTACACCCGGGGCCGGCTGGAGCATTTT.

In this sample, this clonotype turned up many times. V gene TRBV7-8 combines with J gene TRBJ2-1, with 8 bases that match TRBD2. Germline lookup yields CDR1 SGHVS and CDR2 FQNEAQ. This CDR3 is 13 amino acids long. J was trimmed by 8 bases and V by 8 bases; bases with no gene match: 8. The CDR3 region is CASRGGRPDEQFF. The CDR3 DNA is TGTGCCAGCCGAGGCGGGAGGCCTGATGAGCAGTTCTTC.

This clonotype has a count of ten or more. J is TRBJ2-5 and V is TRBV20-1; tentatively, D is TRBD2 (6 bases). The CDR3 has 14 residues. V lost 4 bases and J 1 base, leaving 13 bases between the germline ends. Germline V gene data show CDR1 as DFQATT and CDR2 as SNEGSKA (reference sequence). The CDR3 coding sequence is TGCAGTGCTACGCCCGGGAGTCCCCAAGAGACCCAGTACTTC. This gives the protein CSATPGSPQETQYF.

The chain recombines TRBV2 with TRBJ2-2; 8 positions agree with TRBD1. Trimming cost V 4 bases and J 5 bases; bases outside gene matches: 6. Germline CDR1 and CDR2: SNHLY and FYNNEI. This CDR3 has 15 amino acids. The CDR3 region has the DNA TGTGCCAGCAGTGTATTGGACAGGGTTACCGGGGAGCTGTTTTTT. This sequence encodes CASSVLDRVTGELFF.

The CDR3 sequence: CASSPPDGYQPQHF. The CDR3 DNA reads TGTGCCAGCTCACCACCGGACGGATATCAGCCCCAGCATTTT. The chain employs TRBV18 and TRBJ1-5, with D hard to call. The ends were cut back, 0 bases at V and 5 bases at J, with 8 bases in the middle. The CDR3 contains 14 residues. CDR1 KGHSH and CDR2 LQKENI come from the germline V gene.

Many counts were recorded for this clonotype. The chain carries TRBV7-2 and TRBJ2-1; D remains unclear. The ends were cut back, 5 bases at V and 0 bases at J, with 14 bases in the middle. CDR1 and CDR2 (germline): SGHTA, FQGNSA. The CDR3 extends over 16 amino acids. The CDR3 DNA reads TGTGCCAGCAGCACCACGCCGGCTAGCTCCTACAATGAGCAGTTCTTC. Translating gives CASSTTPASSYNEQFF. The full variable domain, its missing parts supplied by reference TRBV7-2 and TRBJ2-1, is GAGVSQSPSNKVTEKGKDVELRCDPISGHTALYWYRQSLGQGLEFLIYFQGNSAPDKSGLPSDRFSAERTGGSVSTLTIQRTQQEDSAVYLCASSTTPASSYNEQFFGPGTRLTVL.

This clonotype was observed many times. In nucleotides, the CDR3 is TGTGCCAGCAGTGAATTCCCAGGGTCAGGCTACACCTTC. The encoded protein is CASSEFPGSGYTF. This chain uses TRBV25-1 with TRBJ1-2; possibly TRBD1 for D (5 bases). This CDR3 spans 13 amino acids. The germline V gene has CDR1 MGHDK and CDR2 SYGVNS. Trimming shortened V by 1 base and J by 8 bases, and 11 bases separated the two germline ends.

This clonotype showed up just once. A much larger clonotype is one base distant, so this may be a read error. This chain links TRBV2 with TRBJ2-1; 7 nucleotides align to TRBD2. Germline loops: CDR1 SNHLY, CDR2 FYNNEI. The CDR3 spans 14 residues. The junction had 6 bases not matched to a gene; V was cut back by 6 bases and J by 4 bases. CDR3 DNA sequence: TGTGCCAGCAGGGGGTCGGGGGGATACAATGAGCAGTTCTTC. Translating it yields CASRGSGGYNEQFF.

In its sample, this clonotype was seen a few times. The chain employs TRBV7-9 and TRBJ1-2, with D perhaps matching TRBD1 (5 bases). Germline V gives CDR1 SEHNR, CDR2 FQNEAQ (reference sequence). Trimming left V 0 bases short and J 1 base short, with 12 bases between. This CDR3 has 16 amino acids. The CDR3 nucleotides are TGTGCCAGCAGCTTAGCGCGACAGATTCTTAACTATGGCTACACCTTC. As protein: CASSLARQILNYGYTF. Looking up the rest from reference TRBV7-9 and TRBJ1-2 gives the full variable domain: DTGVSQNPRHKITKRGQNVTFRCDPISEHNRLYWYRQTLGQGPEFLTYFQNEAQLEKSRLLSDRFSAERPKGSFSTLEIQRTEQGDSAMYLCASSLARQILNYGYTFGSGTRLTVV.

J is TRBJ1-3 and V is TRBV6-6, with 10 bases matching TRBD1. CDR1 and CDR2 from the germline V gene are MNHNY and SVGAGI (reference sequence). V lost 7 bases and J lost 2; bases outside the gene matches: 11. The CDR3 length is 17 residues. The CDR3 here is CASTRTPGTGAGNTIYF. The CDR3 nucleotides read TGTGCCAGCACTAGAACTCCGGGGACAGGGGCTGGAAACACCATATATTTT.

In its sample, this clonotype was seen a few times. The V and J genes are TRBV19 and TRBJ2-3; tentative D call: TRBD2 (5 bases). The CDR3 sequence is 13 residues long. Trimming left V 5 bases short and J 6 bases short, with 12 bases between. From germline, CDR1 is LNHDA and CDR2 SQIVND (reference sequence). The CDR3 spells CASSSTSGDTQYF. Here the CDR3 DNA reads TGTGCCAGTAGTTCGACCTCGGGGGATACGCAGTATTTT.

This clonotype turned up a few times. The chain uses TRBV20-1 and TRBJ2-7; 7 bases are a match to TRBD2. V shed 5 bases, J shed 2 bases, and the junction held 9 bases outside the gene matches. Germline CDR1 is DFQATT and CDR2 is SNEGSKA (reference sequence). The CDR3 has 14 residues. The CDR3 DNA follows: TGCAGTGCTGGACCTTCTAGCGGAACCTACGAGCAGTACTTC. Amino acid sequence: CSAGPSSGTYEQYF.

This clonotype was counted at least ten times. This rearrangement joins TRBV5-6 to TRBJ1-5, with 7 nucleotides matching TRBD1. The V gene end was trimmed by 4 bases and the J gene end by 2 bases; junction bases not matched to a gene: 9. This CDR3 is 16 amino acids long. Germline V gives CDR1 SGHDT, CDR2 YYEEEE. In DNA, the CDR3 is TGTGCCAGCAGCAACAACAGGGGTGCGGGCAATCAGCCCCAGCATTTT. Protein product: CASSNNRGAGNQPQHF.

This clonotype has more than one count but fewer than ten. The rearrangement links TRBV2 to TRBJ1-1; D not resolved. Germline CDR1 reads SNHLY; CDR2 reads FYNNEI. Trimming removed 4 bases from V and 3 bases from J, with 15 bases in between. This CDR3 is 15 amino acids long. CDR3 sequence reads: CASSVVEALDTEAFF. The CDR3 coding sequence is TGTGCCAGCAGTGTAGTGGAAGCCCTGGACACTGAAGCTTTCTTT.

The chain combines TRBV12-3 or TRBV12-4 with TRBJ2-2, with 13 bases fitting TRBD2. Trimming at V came to 3 bases and at J to 5 bases, leaving 3 bases not matched to a gene. The CDR3 covers 16 residues. CDR3 DNA: TGTGCCAGCAGTTTTACTAGCGGGAGGGGGACCGGGGAGCTGTTTTTT. Translation gives CASSFTSGRGTGELFF.

In this sample, this clonotype turned up a few times. V usage is TRBV2 and J usage is TRBJ2-7, with a weak D call TRBD1 (6 bases). The CDR3 has 13 residues. V was cut by 3 bases and J by 3 bases, with 9 bases left in between. Germline V gene data show CDR1 as SNHLY and CDR2 as FYNNEI. This CDR3 reads CASSDGGFYEQYF. Written as DNA, the CDR3 is TGTGCCAGCAGTGATGGGGGCTTCTACGAGCAGTACTTC.

The table lists this clonotype with many counts. The V gene is TRBV7-2, the J gene TRBJ2-7; D unclear. The CDR3 spans 14 residues. Germline V gene lookup returns CDR1 SGHTA and CDR2 FQGNSA. Trimming stripped 5 bases from V and 3 bases from J, with 14 bases between. This chain's CDR3 is CASSLDGFRYEQYF. The CDR3, as DNA: TGTGCCAGCAGCCTGGACGGCTTTCGCTACGAGCAGTACTTC.

The chain joins TRBV18 to TRBJ2-2; D unclear. The germline gives CDR1 KGHSH, CDR2 LQKENI. Between the trimmed V and J ends, which lost 3 bases and 3 bases, there was a span of 11 bases. The CDR3 totals 15 residues. CDR3 DNA: TGTGCCAGCTCACCTCAGAGAGCCGACACCGGGGAGCTGTTTTTT. Protein: CASSPQRADTGELFF. Variable domain in full (rest from reference TRBV18 and TRBJ2-2): NAGVMQNPRHLVRRRGQEARLRCSPMKGHSHVYWYRQLPEEGLKFMVYLQKENIIDESGMPKERFSAEFPKEGPSILRIQQVVRGDSAAYFCASSPQRADTGELFFGEGSRLTVL.

This clonotype showed up just a few times. This chain links TRBV5-4 with TRBJ2-1; tentative D call: TRBD1 (7 bases). Germline lookup yields CDR1 SGHNT and CDR2 YYREEE (reference sequence). Deletions cut 2 bases from V and 2 bases from J, with 11 bases between. The CDR3 is made up of 15 amino acids. The CDR3: CASSFGGQTYNEQFF. The CDR3 coding sequence is TGTGCCAGCAGCTTCGGGGGACAGACCTACAATGAGCAGTTCTTC.

As regards this clonotype: A much larger clone is a single base away; this may be a read error. This rearrangement joins TRBV7-2 to TRBJ2-3; D not certain. V lost 5 bases to trimming and J lost 0 bases, with 3 bases between them. Germline-derived CDR1 and CDR2 are SGHTA and FQGNSA. This CDR3 region has 12 residues. CDR3 in amino acids: CASSVSTDTQYF. CDR3 bases: TGTGCCAGCAGCGTAAGCACAGATACGCAGTATTTT.

In this sample, this clonotype turned up many times. The genes are TRBV7-2 and TRBJ2-3; 8 bases are shared with TRBD1. The CDR3 runs 15 residues. Trimming removed 4 bases from V and 2 bases from J; junction bases left unmatched: 5. Germline-derived CDR1 and CDR2 are SGHTA and FQGNSA. In nucleotides, the CDR3 is TGTGCCAGCAGCTCCCAGGGGGCCCCCACAGATACGCAGTATTTT. This codes for CASSSQGAPTDTQYF. The whole variable domain, filled in from reference TRBV7-2 and TRBJ2-3, reads GAGVSQSPSNKVTEKGKDVELRCDPISGHTALYWYRQSLGQGLEFLIYFQGNSAPDKSGLPSDRFSAERTGGSVSTLTIQRTQQEDSAVYLCASSSQGAPTDTQYFGPGTRLTVL.

This clonotype was detected many times. The J gene is TRBJ1-3, the V gene TRBV11-3; unclear D gene. V lost 1 base to trimming and J lost 0 bases, with 4 bases between them. Germline loops: CDR1 SGHNT, CDR2 YENEEA. This CDR3 has 14 residues. The CDR3 sequence is CASSLALSGNTIYF. CDR3 nucleotide sequence: TGTGCCAGCAGCTTAGCTCTCTCTGGAAACACCATATATTTT.

V and J are TRBV27 and TRBJ2-6; 7 bases fit TRBD1. CDR3 size: 17 residues. Trimming took 2 bases from V and 0 from J; bases not matched to a gene: 4. CDR1 is MNHEY and CDR2 is SMNVEV in the germline V gene (reference sequence). CDR3 in amino acids: CASSLRGPDSGANVLTF. The CDR3, as DNA: TGTGCCAGCAGTTTAAGGGGGCCAGACTCTGGGGCCAACGTCCTGACTTTC.

This clonotype was observed a few times. This chain links TRBV7-2 with TRBJ2-7; weak D call: TRBD1 (6 bases). This CDR3 is 15 amino acids long. Between the trimmed V and J ends, which lost 2 bases and 0 bases, there was a span of 11 bases. The germline V gene encodes CDR1 SGHTA and CDR2 FQGNSA. CDR3 amino acids: CASSLYGQTSYEQYF. CDR3 nucleotides: TGTGCCAGCAGCTTATACGGACAGACCTCCTACGAGCAGTACTTC.

The J gene is TRBJ2-4, the V gene TRBV6-2 or TRBV6-3, with 15 bases fitting TRBD2. Per the germline V gene, CDR1 is MNHEY and CDR2 is SVGEGT. The J segment lost 4 bases and the V segment lost 5 bases, leaving 3 bases of the junction unmatched. The CDR3 totals 16 residues. As DNA, the CDR3 is TGTGCCAGCAGTCCTGGGACTAGCGGGGGGAAAAACATTCAGTACTTC. Protein: CASSPGTSGGKNIQYF.

Worth noting for this clonotype: A much larger clone lies one base from this, so it may be a read error. The conserved closing phenylalanine or tryptophan is absent in this CDR3, likely reflecting a read error. V is TRBV24-1 and J is TRBJ2-1, with 7 positions matching TRBD2. CDR1 KGHDR and CDR2 SFDVKD come from the germline V gene. Trimming took 0 bases from V and 3 from J; bases not matched to a gene: 1. CDR3 length: 15 residues. CDR3 protein: CATSDLAGDYNEQFS. The CDR3 DNA is TGTGCCACCAGTGATTTGGCGGGAGACTACAATGAGCAGTTCTCC.